This T cell receptor (beta chain) was captured in a study of T cells in Graves' hyperthyroidism and ophthalmopathy. As for the study in general: Once the initial diagnosis was made, peripheral blood was obtained before any treatment. Regarding the study as a whole: Ophthalmopathy onset followed model prediction by a median roughly 6 months. Among clonotypes expanded in thyroid above 0.001, most were also found in blood. Stable hyperthyroidism was separated from ophthalmopathy by a model based on 13 V-J features.

Amplification yielded TCR beta CDR3 regions, with RNA transcripts as the source. HTBI primers were employed in a first-round RT-PCR of the TCR CDR3. MiXCR, applied by TCRdb to the multiplex PCR reads, yields one record per CDR3 protein. This sample yields hundreds of thousands of distinct CDR3 sequences, of which over 35% are seen a single time; around 9.3% belongs to the top ten. Trimming cost V 2 bases and J 2 bases; bases outside gene matches: 5. The CDR3 totals 15 residues. The germline V gene has CDR1 DFQATT and CDR2 SNEGSKA (reference sequence). The sample holds many counts of this clonotype. What it recognizes is unknown.

Material for sequencing was blood. The receptor was isolated from a man aged 18 to 29 with Graves' hyperthyroidism. V usage is TRBV20-1 and J usage is TRBJ1-5; TRBD1 aligns across 8 bases. CDR3 coding DNA: TGCAGTGCTAGAAGGACAGGGAGGGGCAATCAGCCCCAGCATTTT. Residues: CSARRTGRGNQPQHF.